This is a list of T cell receptor beta chains from one sample in a study of cytomegalovirus exposure and HLA in healthy donors. Measured with immunoSEQ multiplex PCR; TCRdb has only the in-frame clones, and not every one. The sample has some 150,000 clones; about 82% are singletons. What was sequenced was PBMCs. The receptors shown here come from a female donor in good health and CMV-seropositive. Each CDR3 is given without its conserved first and last residue. The size field is filled for only some rows; it gives once, few, many or a size class.

TRBJ2-5 | TRBV5-6 | . | ASSGGAYTVQETQY
TRBJ2-7 | TRBV28 | . | ASRNRLAGSYEQY
TRBJ1-2 | TRBV28 | . | ASSSPGGTKYGYT
TRBJ2-2 | TRBV19 | few | ASTRGTGELF
TRBJ2-7 | TRBV28 | . | ASSYTGLGSEQY
TRBJ1-1 | TRBV19 | . | ASRTYGRWNTEAF
TRBJ2-3 | TRBV25-1 | . | ASSVADTDTQY
TRBJ2-5 | TRBV7-6 | . | ASSLNGRETQY
TRBJ1-4 | TRBV7-9 | . | ASSLQDRGGEKLF
TRBJ2-2 | TRBV9 | . | ASSVVASGRSNTGELF
TRBJ1-5 | TRBV5-1 | . | ASSLNRDQPQH
TRBJ2-3 | TRBV7-3 | . | ASSLSDRGLTDTQY
TRBJ2-5 | TRBV5-6 | . | ASSFATSGGETQY
TRBJ2-5 | TRBV5-1 | once | ASSPGSSVQETQY
TRBJ2-7 | TRBV6-5 | . | ASTLGQGSYEQY
TRBJ2-1 | TRBV4-2 | once | ASSQGSGEQF
TRBJ2-1 | TRBV27 | . | ASSTYNEQF
TRBJ1-1 | TRBV9 | . | ASSVGQGMNTEAF
. | TRBV5-4 | . | ASSATSDYEQY
TRBJ2-5 | TRBV2 | once | ASQRISGLRETQY
TRBJ2-1 | TRBV28 | few | ASSSGGGTYNEQF
TRBJ2-1 | TRBV6-9 | . | ATPGTGDSSYNEQF
TRBJ2-1 | TRBV5-6 | . | ASSEGLAGALINEQF
TRBJ1-6 | TRBV4-2 | . | ASSQEGGRSDPSPLH
TRBJ2-7 | TRBV10-1 | . | ASSGPGPFDEQY
TRBJ1-1 | TRBV5-5 | once | ASRFTGEREAF
TRBJ1-5 | TRBV4-1 | . | ASSHIGQGVNQPQH
TRBJ1-5 | TRBV19 | few | ASSIAGQGRRPQH